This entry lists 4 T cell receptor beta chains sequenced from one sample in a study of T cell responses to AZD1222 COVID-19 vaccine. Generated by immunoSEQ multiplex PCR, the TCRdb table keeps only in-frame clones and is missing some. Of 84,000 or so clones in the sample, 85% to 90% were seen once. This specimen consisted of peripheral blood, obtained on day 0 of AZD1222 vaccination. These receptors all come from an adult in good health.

The CDR3 sequence is CASSLSYGDAGELFF. CDR3 nucleotides: TGCGCCAGCAGCTTAAGTTACGGGGATGCCGGGGAGCTGTTTTTT. The chain carries TRBV5-1 and TRBJ2-2; D may be TRBD2 (5 bases). Germline V CDR1 and CDR2: SGHRS, YFSETQ. The V end was cut by 2 bases, the J end by 6 bases, with 14 bases between. CDR3 length: 15 residues.

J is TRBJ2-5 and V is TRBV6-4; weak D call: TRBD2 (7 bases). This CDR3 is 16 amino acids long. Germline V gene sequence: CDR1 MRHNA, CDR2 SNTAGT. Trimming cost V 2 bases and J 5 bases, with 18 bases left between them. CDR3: CASSDIPGLGGETQYF. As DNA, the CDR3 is TGTGCCAGCAGTGACATCCCTGGACTAGGGGGGGAGACCCAGTACTTC.

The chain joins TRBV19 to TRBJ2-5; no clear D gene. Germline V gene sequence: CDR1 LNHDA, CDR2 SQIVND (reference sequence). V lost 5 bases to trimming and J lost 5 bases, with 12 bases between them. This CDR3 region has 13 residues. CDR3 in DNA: TGTGCCAGTAGTCCCCCTGACGGGGAGACCCAGTACTTC. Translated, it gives CASSPPDGETQYF.

The CDR3 nucleotides are TGTGCCAGCAGACAAGGGGTCCCCGGGGAGCTGTTTTTT. The encoded protein is CASRQGVPGELFF. The chain couples TRBV28 to TRBJ2-2, with D possibly matching TRBD1 (5 bases). Trimming took off 6 bases at V and 6 bases at J, with 11 bases between the two ends. The V gene's germline CDR1 is MDHEN and CDR2 SYDVKM. There are 13 residues in the CDR3. Full variable domain (missing parts from reference TRBV28 and TRBJ2-2): DVKVTQSSRYLVKRTGEKVFLECVQDMDHENMFWYRQDPGLGLRLIYFSYDVKMKEKGDIPEGYSVSREKKERFSLILESASTNQTSMYLCASRQGVPGELFFGEGSRLTVL.